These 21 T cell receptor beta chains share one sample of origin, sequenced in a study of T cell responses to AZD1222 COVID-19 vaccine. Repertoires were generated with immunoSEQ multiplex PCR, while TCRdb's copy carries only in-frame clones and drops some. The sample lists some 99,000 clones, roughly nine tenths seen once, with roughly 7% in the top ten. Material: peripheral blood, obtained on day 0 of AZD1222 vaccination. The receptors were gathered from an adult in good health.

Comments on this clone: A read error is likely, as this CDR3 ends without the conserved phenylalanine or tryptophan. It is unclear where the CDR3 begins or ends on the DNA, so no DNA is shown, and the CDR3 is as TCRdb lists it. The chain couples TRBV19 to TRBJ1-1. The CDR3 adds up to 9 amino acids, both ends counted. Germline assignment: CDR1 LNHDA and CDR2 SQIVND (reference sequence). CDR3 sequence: CAREVDSPV.

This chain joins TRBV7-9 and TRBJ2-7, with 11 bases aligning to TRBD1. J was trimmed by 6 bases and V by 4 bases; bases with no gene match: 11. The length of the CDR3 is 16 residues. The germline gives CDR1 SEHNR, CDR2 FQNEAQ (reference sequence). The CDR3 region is CASSSPGQGGGGEQYF. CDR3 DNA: TGTGCCAGCAGCTCCCCGGGACAGGGGGGAGGGGGCGAGCAGTACTTC.

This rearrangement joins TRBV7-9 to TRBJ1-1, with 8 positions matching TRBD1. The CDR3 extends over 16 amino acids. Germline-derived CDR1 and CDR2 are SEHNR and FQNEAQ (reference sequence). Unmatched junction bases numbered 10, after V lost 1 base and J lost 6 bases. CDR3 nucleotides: TGTGCCAGCAGCTTAGAGTTTGACAGGGGCCTCGCTGAAGCTTTCTTT. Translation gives CASSLEFDRGLAEAFF.

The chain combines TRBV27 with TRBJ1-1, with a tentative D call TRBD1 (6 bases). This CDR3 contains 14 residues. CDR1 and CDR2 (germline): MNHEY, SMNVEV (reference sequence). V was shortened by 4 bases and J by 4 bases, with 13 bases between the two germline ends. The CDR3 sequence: CASSSPGQSTEAFF. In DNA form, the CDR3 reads TGTGCCAGCAGTTCGCCCGGACAGTCCACTGAAGCTTTCTTT.

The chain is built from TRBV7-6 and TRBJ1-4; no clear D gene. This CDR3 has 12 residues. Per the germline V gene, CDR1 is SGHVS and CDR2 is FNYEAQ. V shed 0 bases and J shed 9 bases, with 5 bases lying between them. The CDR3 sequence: CASSLAGQKLFF. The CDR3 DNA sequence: TGTGCCAGCAGCTTAGCCGGACAAAAACTGTTTTTT.

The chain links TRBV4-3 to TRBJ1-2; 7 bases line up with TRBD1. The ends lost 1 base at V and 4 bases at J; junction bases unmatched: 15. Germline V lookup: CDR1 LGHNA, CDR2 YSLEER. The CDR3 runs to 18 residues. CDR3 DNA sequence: TGCGCCAGCAGCCAAGCAAGGGGGCAGGCCCTGGGTATCTATGGCTACACCTTC. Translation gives CASSQARGQALGIYGYTF.

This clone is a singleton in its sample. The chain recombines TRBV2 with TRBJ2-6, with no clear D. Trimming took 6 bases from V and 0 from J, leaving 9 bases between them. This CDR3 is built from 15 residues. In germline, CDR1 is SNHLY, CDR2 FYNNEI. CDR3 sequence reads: CASRPQVSGANVLTF. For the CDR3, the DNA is TGTGCCAGCAGACCCCAAGTCTCTGGGGCCAACGTCCTGACTTTC.

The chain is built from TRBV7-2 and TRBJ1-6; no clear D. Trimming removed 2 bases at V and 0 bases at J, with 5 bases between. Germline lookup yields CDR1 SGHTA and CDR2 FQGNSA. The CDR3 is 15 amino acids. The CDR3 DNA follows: TGTGCCAGCAGCTTATCGGGCTCCTATAATTCACCCCTCCACTTT. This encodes CASSLSGSYNSPLHF.

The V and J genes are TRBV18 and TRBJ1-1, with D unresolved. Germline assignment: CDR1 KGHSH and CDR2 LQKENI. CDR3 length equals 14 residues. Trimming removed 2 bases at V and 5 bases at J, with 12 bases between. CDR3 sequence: CASSPSQAATEAFF. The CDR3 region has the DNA TGTGCCAGCTCACCATCCCAGGCCGCGACTGAAGCTTTCTTT.

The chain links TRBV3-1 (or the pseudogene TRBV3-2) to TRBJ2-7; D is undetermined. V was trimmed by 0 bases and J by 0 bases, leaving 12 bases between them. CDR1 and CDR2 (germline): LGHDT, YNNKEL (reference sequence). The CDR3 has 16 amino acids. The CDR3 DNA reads TGTGCCAGCAGCCAAGACAGGACGGAGACCTCCTACGAGCAGTACTTC. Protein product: CASSQDRTETSYEQYF.

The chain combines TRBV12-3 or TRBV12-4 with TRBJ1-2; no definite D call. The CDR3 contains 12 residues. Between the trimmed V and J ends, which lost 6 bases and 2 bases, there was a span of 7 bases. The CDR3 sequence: CASSTQNYGYTF. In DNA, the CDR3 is TGTGCCAGCAGCACACAGAACTATGGCTACACCTTC.

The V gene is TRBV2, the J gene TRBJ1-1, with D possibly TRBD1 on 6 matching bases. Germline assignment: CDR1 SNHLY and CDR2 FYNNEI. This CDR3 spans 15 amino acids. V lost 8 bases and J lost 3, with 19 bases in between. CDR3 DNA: TGTGCCAGCTCGGCCCTACAGGGAGGGTACACTGAAGCTTTCTTT. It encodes CASSALQGGYTEAFF.

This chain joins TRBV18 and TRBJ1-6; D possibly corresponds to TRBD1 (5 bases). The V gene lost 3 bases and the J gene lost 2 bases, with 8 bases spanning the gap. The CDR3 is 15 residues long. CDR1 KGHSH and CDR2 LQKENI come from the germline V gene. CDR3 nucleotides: TGTGCCAGCTCACCGACAGACACCTATAATTCACCCCTCCACTTT. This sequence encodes CASSPTDTYNSPLHF.

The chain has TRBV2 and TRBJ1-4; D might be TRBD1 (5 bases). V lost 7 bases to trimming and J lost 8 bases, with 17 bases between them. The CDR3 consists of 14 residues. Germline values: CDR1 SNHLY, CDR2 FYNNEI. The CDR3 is CASITGWGREKLFF. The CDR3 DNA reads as TGTGCCAGCATTACGGGGTGGGGACGCGAAAAACTGTTTTTT.

CDR3 in DNA: TGTGCCAGCAGCCAGGGACAGGGGGCTGAAGCTTTCTTT. This gives the protein CASSQGQGAEAFF. The V call is TRBV3-1 (or the pseudogene TRBV3-2), the J call TRBJ1-1; TRBD1 agrees at 11 bases. V shed 3 bases and J 6 bases; nucleotides not matched to a gene: 0. The CDR3 is made up of 13 amino acids. The germline CDR1 and CDR2 sequences are LGHDT and YNNKEL (reference sequence).

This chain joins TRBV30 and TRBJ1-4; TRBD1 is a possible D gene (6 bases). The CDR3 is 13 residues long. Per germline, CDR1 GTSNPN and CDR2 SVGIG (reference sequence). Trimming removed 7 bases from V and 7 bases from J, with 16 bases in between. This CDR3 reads CASERGRGEKLFF. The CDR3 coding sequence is TGTGCCTCCGAGCGGGGGCGGGGTGAAAAACTGTTTTTT.

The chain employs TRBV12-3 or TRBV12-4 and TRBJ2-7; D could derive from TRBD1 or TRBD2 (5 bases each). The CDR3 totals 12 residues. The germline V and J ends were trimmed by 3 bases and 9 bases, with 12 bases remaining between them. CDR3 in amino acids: CASSFLGDRQYF. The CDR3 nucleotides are TGTGCCAGCAGTTTCCTCGGGGACCGGCAGTACTTC.

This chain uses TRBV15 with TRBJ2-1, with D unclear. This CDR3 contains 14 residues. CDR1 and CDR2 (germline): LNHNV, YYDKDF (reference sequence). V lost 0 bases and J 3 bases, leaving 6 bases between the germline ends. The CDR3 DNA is TGTGCCACCAGCAGAGACCTTGACTACAATGAGCAGTTCTTC. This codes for CATSRDLDYNEQFF.

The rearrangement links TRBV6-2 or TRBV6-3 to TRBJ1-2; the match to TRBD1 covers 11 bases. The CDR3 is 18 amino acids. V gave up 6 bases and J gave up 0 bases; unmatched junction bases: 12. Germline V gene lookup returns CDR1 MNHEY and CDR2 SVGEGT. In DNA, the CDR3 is TGTGCCAGCAGCCCTGTCAGGACAGGGGGCCCCACTAACTATGGCTACACCTTC. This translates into CASSPVRTGGPTNYGYTF.

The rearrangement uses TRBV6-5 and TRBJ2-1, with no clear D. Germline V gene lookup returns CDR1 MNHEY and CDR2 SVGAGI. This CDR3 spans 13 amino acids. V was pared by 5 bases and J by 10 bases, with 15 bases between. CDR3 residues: CASSLVWGLEQFF. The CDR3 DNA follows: TGTGCCAGCAGTCTCGTGTGGGGTTTGGAGCAGTTCTTC.

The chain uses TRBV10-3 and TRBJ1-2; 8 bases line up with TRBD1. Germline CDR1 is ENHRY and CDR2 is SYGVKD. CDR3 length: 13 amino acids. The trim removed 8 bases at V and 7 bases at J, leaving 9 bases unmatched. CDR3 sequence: CAILGQGGSGYTF. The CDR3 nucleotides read TGTGCCATCCTCGGACAGGGAGGCTCTGGCTACACCTTC.